This is a list of T cell receptor beta chains from one sample in a study of T-cell memory formation after mild COVID-19. TCRdb re-analysed the 5' RACE reads in MiXCR, keeping a single row per CDR3 protein. The sample consists of 350,000 to 450,000 distinct CDR3 sequences, around 27% of them appearing once. Sequencing was carried out using PBMCs or a T cell subset sorted from them (not recorded which). The receptors were gathered from an adult woman who had mild COVID-19 (a few samples of this study predate the infection). Cell type and time point are not known. CDR3s include the opening cysteine and the closing phenylalanine or tryptophan. The D gene is left open where the match is weak. Clone size is not always given. Where it is, it says once, few, many or a class for expanded clones.

size: few
D: TRBD1
J: TRBJ2-7
V: TRBV27
CDR3: CASSFLVGTGKYEQYF
DNA: TGTGCCAGCAGTTTCCTAGTCGGGACAGGGAAATACGAGCAGTACTTC

size: .
D: .
J: TRBJ1-1
V: TRBV6-1
CDR3: CASSEAGGNTEAFF
DNA: TGTGCCAGCAGTGAGGCGGGGGGGAACACTGAAGCTTTCTTT

size: .
D: TRBD1
J: TRBJ2-6
V: TRBV4-1
CDR3: CASSHPGQRPSSGANVLTF
DNA: TGCGCCAGCAGCCACCCGGGACAGAGACCTAGCTCTGGGGCCAACGTCCTGACTTTC

size: .
D: .
J: TRBJ1-6
V: TRBV4-1
CDR3: CASSQDRGTPLHF
DNA: TGCGCCAGCAGCCAAGACAGGGGTACACCCCTCCACTTT

size: few
D: .
J: TRBJ2-7
V: TRBV30
CDR3: CAWSGGYEQYF
DNA: TGTGCCTGGTCCGGGGGCTACGAGCAGTACTTC

size: .
D: .
J: TRBJ1-3
V: TRBV5-1
CDR3: CASSLQGYPGNTIYF
DNA: TGCGCCAGCAGCCTTCAGGGTTATCCTGGAAACACCATATATTTT

size: few
D: .
J: TRBJ1-5
V: TRBV20-1
CDR3: CSAGGSNQPQHF
DNA: TGCAGTGCCGGGGGGAGCAATCAGCCCCAGCATTTT

size: many
D: .
J: TRBJ2-2
V: TRBV4-1
CDR3: CASSPHRLGAGLGTGELFF
DNA: TGCGCCAGCAGCCCACACCGGTTGGGGGCGGGGTTGGGCACCGGGGAGCTGTTTTTT

size: .
D: .
J: TRBJ1-1
V: TRBV4-1
CDR3: CASSQDIPGHRNTEAFF
DNA: TGCGCCAGCAGCCAAGATATCCCGGGACACAGGAACACTGAAGCTTTCTTT

size: few
D: .
J: TRBJ1-3
V: TRBV9
CDR3: CASSVAGNTIYF
DNA: TGTGCCAGCAGCGTAGCGGGAAACACCATATATTTT

size: .
D: .
J: TRBJ2-3
V: TRBV6-2/TRBV6-3
CDR3: CASSSPGHTDTQYF
DNA: TGTGCCAGCAGTTCCCCGGGCCACACAGATACGCAGTATTTT

size: .
D: .
J: TRBJ2-1
V: TRBV7-3
CDR3: CASSPQAVSSYNEQFF
DNA: TGTGCCAGCAGCCCTCAAGCGGTTAGCTCCTACAATGAGCAGTTCTTC

size: .
D: TRBD1
J: TRBJ2-3
V: TRBV6-6
CDR3: CASSSKQGAKDTQYF
DNA: TGTGCCAGCAGTTCCAAACAGGGGGCGAAAGATACGCAGTATTTT

size: once
D: TRBD2
J: TRBJ2-7
V: TRBV7-9
CDR3: CASSLVGTSGRAYEQYF
DNA: TGTGCCAGCAGCTTAGTAGGCACTAGCGGGCGGGCCTACGAGCAGTACTTC

size: .
D: .
J: TRBJ2-5
V: TRBV5-1
CDR3: CASSSYPRETQYF
DNA: TGCGCCAGCAGCTCTTACCCCCGGGAGACCCAGTACTTC

size: few
D: TRBD2
J: TRBJ2-1
V: TRBV14
CDR3: CASSPRLAGDREQFF
DNA: TGTGCCAGCAGCCCGAGACTAGCGGGAGACCGAGAGCAGTTCTTC

size: once
D: .
J: TRBJ1-2
V: TRBV15
CDR3: CATSRDNYGYTF
DNA: TGTGCCACCAGCAGGGATAACTATGGCTACACCTTC

size: .
D: .
J: TRBJ2-3
V: TRBV7-9
CDR3: CASSLEVRPDTQYF
DNA: TGTGCCAGCAGCTTAGAAGTTCGCCCGGATACGCAGTATTTT

size: .
D: TRBD2
J: TRBJ2-7
V: TRBV5-1
CDR3: CAARLGPGLADEQYF
DNA: TGCGCCGCGCGCTTAGGGCCGGGACTAGCGGACGAGCAGTACTTC

size: few
D: .
J: TRBJ2-3
V: TRBV5-1
CDR3: CASSFGQSTDTQYF
DNA: TGCGCCAGCAGCTTCGGCCAGAGCACAGATACGCAGTATTTT

size: few
D: .
J: TRBJ1-1
V: TRBV12-3/TRBV12-4
CDR3: CASRARRRGTEAFF
DNA: TGTGCCAGCAGGGCCCGCCGTCGAGGAACTGAAGCTTTCTTT

size: .
D: TRBD2
J: TRBJ2-5
V: TRBV4-1
CDR3: CASSRFSGTSGGPETQYF
DNA: TGCGCCAGCAGCCGCTTCTCCGGGACTAGCGGGGGGCCCGAGACCCAGTACTTC

size: once
D: .
J: TRBJ1-1
V: TRBV4-1
CDR3: CASSPSVPGQLSTEAFF
DNA: TGCGCCAGCAGCCCTTCCGTTCCGGGACAACTGAGCACTGAAGCTTTCTTT

size: .
D: .
J: TRBJ1-5
V: TRBV7-8
CDR3: CASSLRDGGSNQPQHF
DNA: TGTGCCAGCAGCCTACGCGATGGGGGAAGCAATCAGCCCCAGCATTTT

size: .
D: TRBD1
J: TRBJ1-2
V: TRBV20-1
CDR3: CSATRQGGGYTF
DNA: TGCAGTGCAACCAGACAGGGCGGGGGCTACACCTTC

size: .
D: TRBD1
J: TRBJ1-2
V: TRBV4-1
CDR3: CASSQGGTGNYGYTF
DNA: TGCGCCAGCAGCCAAGGTGGGACAGGGAACTATGGCTACACCTTC

size: .
D: .
J: TRBJ2-1
V: TRBV27
CDR3: CASSRGLDNEQFF
DNA: TGTGCCAGCAGTCGGGGACTCGACAATGAGCAGTTCTTC

size: few
D: .
J: TRBJ1-1
V: TRBV10-3
CDR3: CAISAGLNTEAFF
DNA: TGTGCCATCAGTGCAGGCCTGAACACTGAAGCTTTCTTT

size: .
D: .
J: TRBJ2-2
V: TRBV12-3/TRBV12-4
CDR3: CASSFQGLDTGELFF
DNA: TGTGCCAGCAGTTTTCAGGGGCTGGACACCGGGGAGCTGTTTTTT

size: .
D: .
J: TRBJ1-1
V: TRBV5-1
CDR3: CASSLAFPGRGTEAFF
DNA: TGCGCCAGCAGCTTGGCCTTTCCGGGACGAGGGACTGAAGCTTTCTTT

size: few
D: .
J: TRBJ2-7
V: TRBV12-3/TRBV12-4
CDR3: CASSPGRYEQYF
DNA: TGTGCCAGCAGCCCCGGCCGTTACGAGCAGTACTTC

size: .
D: .
J: TRBJ2-2
V: TRBV7-9
CDR3: CASSLVGRTGELFF
DNA: TGTGCCAGCAGCTTAGTCGGCAGGACCGGGGAGCTGTTTTTT

size: .
D: .
J: TRBJ2-2
V: TRBV6-1
CDR3: CASSERAGGFSTGELFF
DNA: TGTGCCAGCAGTGAAAGGGCAGGGGGGTTTTCCACCGGGGAGCTGTTTTTT

size: few
D: TRBD2
J: TRBJ2-7
V: TRBV4-2
CDR3: CASSPRGGEYYEQYF
DNA: TGTGCCAGCAGCCCTCGGGGGGGAGAATACTACGAGCAGTACTTC

size: few
D: TRBD2
J: TRBJ2-1
V: TRBV4-2
CDR3: CASSHLPSGIEDNEQFF
DNA: TGTGCCAGCAGCCATCTCCCTAGCGGGATCGAGGACAATGAGCAGTTCTTC

size: few
D: .
J: TRBJ1-2
V: TRBV25-1
CDR3: CASTPAGRGWAGYTF
DNA: TGTGCCAGCACCCCAGCGGGTAGGGGATGGGCAGGCTACACCTTC

size: .
D: TRBD2
J: TRBJ2-2
V: TRBV29-1
CDR3: CSVEDPRGLATGELFF
DNA: TGCAGCGTTGAAGACCCTCGGGGACTAGCCACCGGGGAGCTGTTTTTT

size: .
D: .
J: TRBJ2-1
V: TRBV29-1
CDR3: CSVLEASQQFF
DNA: TGCAGCGTTCTAGAAGCATCTCAGCAGTTCTTC

size: few
D: .
J: TRBJ2-5
V: TRBV11-2
CDR3: CASSLGIGETQYF
DNA: TGTGCCAGCAGCTTAGGAATAGGAGAGACCCAGTACTTC

size: once
D: TRBD2
J: TRBJ2-1
V: TRBV4-1
CDR3: CASSQGTGTSSEQFF
DNA: TGCGCCAGCAGCCAGGGGACCGGGACTAGCAGTGAGCAGTTCTTC

size: .
D: .
J: TRBJ1-1
V: TRBV30
CDR3: CARDTGLGDTEAFF
DNA: TGTGCCCGGGATACAGGGCTTGGGGACACTGAAGCTTTCTTT

size: few
D: .
J: TRBJ2-7
V: TRBV27
CDR3: CASTPRGLDTNEQYF
DNA: TGTGCCAGCACCCCGAGGGGACTCGATACCAACGAGCAGTACTTC

size: .
D: TRBD2
J: TRBJ2-7
V: TRBV6-5
CDR3: CASREVGVAGSYEQYF
DNA: TGTGCCAGCAGGGAGGTAGGGGTAGCGGGATCCTACGAGCAGTACTTC

size: .
D: TRBD2
J: TRBJ2-1
V: TRBV7-3
CDR3: CASSSGGNSYNEQFF
DNA: TGTGCCAGCAGCTCCGGGGGGAACTCCTACAATGAGCAGTTCTTC

size: few
D: .
J: TRBJ1-1
V: TRBV5-5
CDR3: CASTGRGGGTEAFF
DNA: TGTGCCAGCACCGGGAGGGGCGGAGGCACTGAAGCTTTCTTT

size: once
D: .
J: TRBJ1-2
V: TRBV6-2/TRBV6-3
CDR3: CASLCGYTF
DNA: TGTGCCAGCCTCTGTGGCTACACCTTC

size: .
D: TRBD1
J: TRBJ1-2
V: TRBV10-3
CDR3: CAISDKGTGGSYGYTF
DNA: TGTGCCATCAGCGACAAGGGGACAGGCGGTTCCTATGGCTACACCTTC

size: .
D: .
J: TRBJ2-3
V: TRBV6-5
CDR3: CASSYDLGTDTQYF
DNA: TGTGCCAGCAGTTACGACCTGGGGACAGATACGCAGTATTTT

size: few
D: .
J: TRBJ1-4
V: TRBV25-1
CDR3: CASSDGDLNEKLFF
DNA: TGTGCCAGCAGTGATGGGGACCTTAATGAAAAACTGTTTTTT

size: .
D: .
J: TRBJ2-6
V: TRBV18
CDR3: CASSPRDLGANVLTF
DNA: TGTGCCAGCTCACCGAGGGATCTTGGGGCCAACGTCCTGACTTTC

size: .
D: .
J: TRBJ1-2
V: TRBV7-2
CDR3: CASSLQGGYYGYTF
DNA: TGTGCCAGCAGCCTACAGGGAGGCTACTATGGCTACACCTTC

size: .
D: TRBD1
J: TRBJ1-2
V: TRBV24-1
CDR3: CATSVTGGNGYTF
DNA: TGTGCCACCAGTGTTACAGGGGGCAACGGCTACACCTTC